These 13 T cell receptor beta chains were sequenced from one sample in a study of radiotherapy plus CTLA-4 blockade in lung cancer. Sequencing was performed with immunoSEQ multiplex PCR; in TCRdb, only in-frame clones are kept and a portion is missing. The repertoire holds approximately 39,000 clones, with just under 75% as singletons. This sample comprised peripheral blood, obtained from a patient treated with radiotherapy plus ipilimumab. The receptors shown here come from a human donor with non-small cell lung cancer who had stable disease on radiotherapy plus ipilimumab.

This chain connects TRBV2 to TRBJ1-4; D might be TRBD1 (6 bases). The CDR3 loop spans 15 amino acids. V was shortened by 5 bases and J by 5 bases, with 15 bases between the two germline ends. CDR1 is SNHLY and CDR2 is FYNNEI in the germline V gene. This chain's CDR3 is CASSTYRDKNEKLFF. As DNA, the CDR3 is TGTGCCAGCAGTACTTACCGGGACAAGAATGAAAAACTGTTTTTT.

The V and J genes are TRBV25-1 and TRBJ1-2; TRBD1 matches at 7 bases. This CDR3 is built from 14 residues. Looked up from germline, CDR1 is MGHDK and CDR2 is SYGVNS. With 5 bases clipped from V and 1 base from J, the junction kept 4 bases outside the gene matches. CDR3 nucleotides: TGTGCCAGCAGTAAGGGACAGCTTAACTATGGCTACACCTTC. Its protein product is CASSKGQLNYGYTF.

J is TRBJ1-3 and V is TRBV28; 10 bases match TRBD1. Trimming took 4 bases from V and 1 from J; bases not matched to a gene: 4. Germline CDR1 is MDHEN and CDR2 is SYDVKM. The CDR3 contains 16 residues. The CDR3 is CASSSGGQGSGNTIYF. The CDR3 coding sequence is TGTGCCAGCAGTTCCGGGGGACAGGGGTCTGGAAACACCATATATTTT.

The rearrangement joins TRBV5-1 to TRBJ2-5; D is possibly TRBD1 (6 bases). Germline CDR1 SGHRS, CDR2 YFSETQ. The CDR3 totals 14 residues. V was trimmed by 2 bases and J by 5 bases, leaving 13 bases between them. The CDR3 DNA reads TGCGCCAGCAGCTTACAGGGTTTTCAGGAGACCCAGTACTTC. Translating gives CASSLQGFQETQYF.

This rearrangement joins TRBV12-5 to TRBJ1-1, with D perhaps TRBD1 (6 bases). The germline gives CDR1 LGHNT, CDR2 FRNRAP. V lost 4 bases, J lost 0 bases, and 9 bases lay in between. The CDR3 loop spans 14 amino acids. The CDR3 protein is CASGSTGMNTEAFF. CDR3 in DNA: TGTGCTAGTGGTTCTACAGGGATGAACACTGAAGCTTTCTTT. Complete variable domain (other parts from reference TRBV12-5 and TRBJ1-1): DARVTQTPRHKVTEMGQEVTMRCQPILGHNTVFWYRQTMMQGLELLAYFRNRAPLDDSGMPKDRFSAEMPDATLATLKIQPSEPRDSAVYFCASGSTGMNTEAFFGQGTRLTVV.

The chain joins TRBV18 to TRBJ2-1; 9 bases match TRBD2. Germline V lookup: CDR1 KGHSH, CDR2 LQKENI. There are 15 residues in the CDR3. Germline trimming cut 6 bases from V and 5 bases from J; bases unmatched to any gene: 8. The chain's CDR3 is CASSSRASGDNEQFF. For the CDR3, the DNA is TGTGCCAGCTCCTCCCGGGCTAGCGGGGACAATGAGCAGTTCTTC.

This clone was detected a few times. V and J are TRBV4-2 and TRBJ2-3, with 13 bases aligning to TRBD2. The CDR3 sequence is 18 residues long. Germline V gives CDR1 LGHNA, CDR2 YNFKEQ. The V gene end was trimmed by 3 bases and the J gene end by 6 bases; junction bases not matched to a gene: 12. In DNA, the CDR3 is TGTGCCAGCAGCCACCTGCCGGGACTAGCGGGGACCAGGGATACGCAGTATTTT. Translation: CASSHLPGLAGTRDTQYF.

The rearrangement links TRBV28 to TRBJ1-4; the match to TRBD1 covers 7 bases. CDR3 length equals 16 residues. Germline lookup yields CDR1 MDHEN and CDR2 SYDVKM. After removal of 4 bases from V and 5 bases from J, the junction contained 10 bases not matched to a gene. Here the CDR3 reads CASSSQGQVYNEKLFF. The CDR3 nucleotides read TGTGCCAGCAGTTCCCAAGGACAGGTGTACAATGAAAAACTGTTTTTT.

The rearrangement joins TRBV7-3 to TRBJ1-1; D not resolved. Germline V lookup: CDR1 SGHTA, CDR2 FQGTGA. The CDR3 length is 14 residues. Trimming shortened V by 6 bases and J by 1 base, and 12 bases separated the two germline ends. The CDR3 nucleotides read TGTGCCAGCAGGCAACAGCCCTCGAACACTGAAGCTTTCTTT. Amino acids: CASRQQPSNTEAFF. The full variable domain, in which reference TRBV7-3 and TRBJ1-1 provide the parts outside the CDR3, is GAGVSQTPSNKVTEKGKYVELRCDPISGHTALYWYRQSLGQGPEFLIYFQGTGAADDSGLPNDRFFAVRPEGSVSTLKIQRTERGDSAVYLCASRQQPSNTEAFFGQGTRLTVV.

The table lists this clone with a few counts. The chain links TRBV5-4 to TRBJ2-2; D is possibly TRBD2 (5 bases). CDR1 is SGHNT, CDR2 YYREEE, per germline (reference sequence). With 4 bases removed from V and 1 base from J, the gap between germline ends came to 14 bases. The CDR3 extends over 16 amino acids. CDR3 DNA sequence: TGTGCCAGCAGCCAAGCGGCAGGAGAGAACACCGGGGAGCTGTTTTTT. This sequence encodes CASSQAAGENTGELFF.

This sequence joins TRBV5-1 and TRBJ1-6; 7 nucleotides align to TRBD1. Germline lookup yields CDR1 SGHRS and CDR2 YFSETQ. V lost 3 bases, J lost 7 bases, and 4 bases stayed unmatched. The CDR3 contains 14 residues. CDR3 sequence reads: CASSYDRANSPLHF. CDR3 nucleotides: TGCGCCAGCAGCTACGACAGGGCGAATTCACCCCTCCACTTT.

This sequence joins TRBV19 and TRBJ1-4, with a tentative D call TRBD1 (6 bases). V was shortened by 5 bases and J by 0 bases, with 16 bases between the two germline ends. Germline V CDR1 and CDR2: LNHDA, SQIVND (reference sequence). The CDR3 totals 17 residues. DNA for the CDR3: TGTGCCAGTAGTTCAGGACAGACACTCGCAACTAATGAAAAACTGTTTTTT. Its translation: CASSSGQTLATNEKLFF.

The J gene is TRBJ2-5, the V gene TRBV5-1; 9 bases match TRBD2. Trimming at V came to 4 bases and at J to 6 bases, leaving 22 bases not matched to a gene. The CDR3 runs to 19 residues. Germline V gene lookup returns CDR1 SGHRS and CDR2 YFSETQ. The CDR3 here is CASSRTPISGGGAYKTQYF. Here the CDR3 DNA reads TGCGCCAGCAGCCGTACCCCGATTTCGGGCGGGGGGGCCTATAAGACCCAGTACTTC.